This T cell receptor beta chain is drawn from a study of OX40 agonist ivuxolimab in advanced cancers. Study at large: A mean age of roughly 66 years, range roughly 23 to 79, was recorded, and under 85% were male.

Study-level findings and limits: At 0.1 to 3.0 mg/kg, clonal expansion of CD4+ and CD8+ blood T cells had occurred by week 6. Expanded clones were, on average, more numerous in CD8+ T cells than in CD4+.

For this clone: Its antigen is not known.

CDR3 length: 14 amino acids. V shed 6 bases and J 8 bases; nucleotides not matched to a gene: 8. Germline values: CDR1 MNHEY, CDR2 SVGAGI. Produced via immunoSEQ multiplex PCR; TCRdb's table is partial and in-frame only. This sample has about 77,000 clones; less than 90% occur once, and the top ten carry roughly 0.66%. The starting material was CD4+ or CD8+ T cells sorted from blood, obtained in a trial of the OX40 agonist ivuxolimab. The rearrangement uses TRBV6-5 and TRBJ2-1; 9 positions agree with TRBD1. This sequence originates from an adult with an advanced solid tumor such as melanoma, head and neck, liver or kidney cancer. CDR3 amino acids: CASRTGQGRDEQFF. The CDR3 DNA sequence: TGTGCCAGCAGAACCGGACAGGGGAGGGATGAGCAGTTCTTC.